This TCR beta chain was sequenced in a study of cytomegalovirus exposure and HLA in healthy donors (dated by TCRdb to the late 2010s). In terms of the full investigation: The roughly 670 repertoires of the first cohort and the 95 to 150 validation repertoires were produced on the same platform, according to a later analysis. The study aimed to test whether signatures of past pathogen exposure could be identified by cataloging public T cell receptors. Besides the first cohort of 550 to 750 subjects, a separate validation cohort made up of some 110 different subjects was used. To predict cytomegalovirus infection status, the study combined high-throughput TCR immunosequencing, statistical association of individual TCRs with disease status, and machine learning.

As to this clone: The clone's antigen remains unknown. No base quality values were provided; no much bigger clone lies one nucleotide off.

Overall results and qualifications from the work: Most TCR sequences were seen in very few donors, while some public TCRs were found in many individuals. The study gave a list of about 160 TCR beta chains associated with cytomegalovirus. All 120 or so repertoires were used to score co-occurrence in the validation cohort in a later analysis, because that analysis had no HLA typing for the cohort. A few of the identified cytomegalovirus-associated TCR beta chains were confirmed in vitro to be specific for cytomegalovirus antigens. The classifier was reported to diagnose cytomegalovirus status with high specificity and sensitivity in both the original and validation cohorts. A later analysis found that TCRs clustered in the first cohort also tended to co-occur in the roughly 110 validation repertoires, with 94% of cluster scores above 0. According to the authors, the approach could potentially be generalized to other disease states and immunological phenotypes.

The library relied on the immunoSEQ multiplex PCR assay. Per the source publication's procedure: To diagnose cytomegalovirus status from the catalog of TCR beta chain sequences, a statistical classification framework was built. In TCRdb, the immuneACCESS table is reduced to in-frame sequences with V and J assigned. These tables do not hold every clone; where another copy was compared, an unresolved V gene accounts for under half, and the others remain unexplained. The V and J calls and clone size come from that table; D and trimming were worked out from the DNA. The sample yields roughly 220,000 clones; over 80% were counted once. Clones ranked in the top ten supply about an eighth of the sample. The donors were included in the validation cohort of some 120 subjects, a group kept apart from the roughly 610-subject first cohort. Trimming accounts for 7 bases at V and 3 bases at J, while the number of junction bases matched to no gene is 5. Spanning cysteine to phenylalanine, the CDR3 consists of 13 amino acids. Solely the CDR3 DNA is kept, with 39 bases framed from the first base. The germline V gene supplies CDR1 SNHLY and CDR2 FYNNEI.

The V and J genes are TRBV2 and TRBJ2-5; 7 bases in the junction line up with TRBD2. Specimen: PBMCs. This receptor was taken from a woman aged 30 to 39 in good health and CMV-seropositive. The CDR3 in this case is CASMPSGKETQYF. The nucleotide sequence reads as follows: TGTGCCAGCATGCCTAGCGGCAAAGAGACCCAGTACTTC.